Presented here are 5 T cell receptor beta chains from one specimen sequenced in a study of identical twins. MiXCR, applied by TCRdb to the 5' RACE reads, yields one record per CDR3 protein. The table lists 250,000 to 350,000 distinct CDR3 sequences, 8% to 9.5% of them singletons. These same data were also listed under a study on yellow fever vaccine responses in identical twins.

The specimen was CD8+ T cells sorted from blood. The receptor source for this set is a young woman in good health.

This clonotype showed up many times. This rearrangement joins TRBV29-1 to TRBJ2-2, with TRBD1 identical over 8 bases. V trimming: 5 bases; J trimming: 7 bases; junction bases outside the gene matches: 9. The CDR3 runs 14 residues. Germline loops: CDR1 SQVTM, CDR2 ANQGSEA. The CDR3 bases are TGCAGCGTTCCTGGACAGGGTCTGGGCGGGGAGCTGTTTTTT. Translated, it gives CSVPGQGLGGELFF.

This chain joins TRBV4-2 and TRBJ2-2, with 9 bases lining up with TRBD1. The CDR3 sequence is 15 residues long. Trimming took 2 bases from V and 6 from J; bases not matched to a gene: 4. The germline V gene encodes CDR1 LGHNA and CDR2 YNFKEQ. Here the CDR3 reads CASSQRTGDPGELFF. CDR3 DNA: TGTGCCAGCAGCCAAAGGACAGGGGACCCCGGGGAGCTGTTTTTT.

This clonotype came up a few times. The CDR3 is CSARDSPAGAPRTQYF. CDR3 nucleotide sequence: TGCAGTGCTAGAGATTCCCCCGCGGGGGCCCCCCGGACCCAGTACTTC. The rearrangement links TRBV20-1 to TRBJ2-5; tentative D call: TRBD2 (7 bases). The V gene's germline CDR1 is DFQATT and CDR2 SNEGSKA (reference sequence). The CDR3 spans 16 residues. The V gene lost 0 bases and the J gene lost 7 bases, with 21 bases spanning the gap.

This clonotype showed up many times. V usage is TRBV29-1 and J usage is TRBJ2-1; no clear D gene. The V end lost 6 bases, the J end lost 8 bases, and 14 bases lay between the germline ends. Germline lookup yields CDR1 SQVTM and CDR2 ANQGSEA. The CDR3 sequence is 12 residues long. The CDR3 region is CSVDTVGDEQFF. DNA for the CDR3: TGCAGCGTGGATACCGTGGGTGATGAGCAGTTCTTC.

This clonotype came up many times. The genes are TRBV12-3 or TRBV12-4 and TRBJ1-3; D not resolved. Trimming took 6 bases from V and 6 from J, leaving 6 bases between them. This CDR3 comprises 11 residues. In nucleotides, the CDR3 is TGTGCCAGCAGGGAAAAAAACACCATATATTTT. Protein: CASREKNTIYF.